The present T cell receptor beta chain was sequenced within a study of blood T cell repertoires in COVID-19. CDR3 size: 17 residues. The germline V gene has CDR1 LNHNV and CDR2 YYDKDF (reference sequence). V was pared by 5 bases and J by 3 bases, with 10 bases of the junction left unmatched. Data came from immunoSEQ multiplex PCR; TCRdb stores just in-frame clones and leaves some out. The sample lists approximately 260,000 clones; about 81% were seen once. The sample holds many counts of this clone. This receptor was identified in a young man with acute COVID-19. Source material: PBMCs or T cells enriched from blood (not recorded which). This rearrangement joins TRBV15 to TRBJ1-5, with 10 nucleotides matching TRBD1. CDR3 coding DNA: TGTGCCACCAGCGGACTCATAGGGACAGGGGACAATCAGCCCCAGCATTTT. This codes for CATSGLIGTGDNQPQHF.